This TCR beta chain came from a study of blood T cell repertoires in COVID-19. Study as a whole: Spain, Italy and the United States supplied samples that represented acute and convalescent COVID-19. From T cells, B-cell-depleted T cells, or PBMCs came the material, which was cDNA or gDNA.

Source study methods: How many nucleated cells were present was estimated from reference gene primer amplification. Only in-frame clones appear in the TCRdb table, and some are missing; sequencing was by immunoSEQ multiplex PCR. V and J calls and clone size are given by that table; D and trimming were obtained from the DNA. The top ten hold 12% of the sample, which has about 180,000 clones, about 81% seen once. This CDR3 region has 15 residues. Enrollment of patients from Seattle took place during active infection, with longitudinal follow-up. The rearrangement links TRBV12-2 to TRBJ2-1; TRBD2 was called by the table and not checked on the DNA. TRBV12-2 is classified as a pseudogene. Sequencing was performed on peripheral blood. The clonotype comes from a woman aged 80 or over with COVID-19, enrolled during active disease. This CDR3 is CASRLAREGVNEQFF. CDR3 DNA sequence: TGTGCAAGTCGCTTAGCCCGGGAGGGTGTGAATGAGCAGTTCTTC.